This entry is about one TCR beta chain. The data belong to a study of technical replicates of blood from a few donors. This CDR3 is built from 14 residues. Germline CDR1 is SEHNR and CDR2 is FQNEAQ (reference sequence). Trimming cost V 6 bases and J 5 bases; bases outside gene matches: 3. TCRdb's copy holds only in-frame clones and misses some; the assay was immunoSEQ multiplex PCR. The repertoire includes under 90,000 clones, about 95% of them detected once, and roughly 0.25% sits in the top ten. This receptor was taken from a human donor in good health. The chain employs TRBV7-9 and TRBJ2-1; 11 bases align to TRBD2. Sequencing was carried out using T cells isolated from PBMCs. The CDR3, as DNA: TGTGCCAGCAGTCGACTAGCGGGAAACAATGAGCAGTTCTTC. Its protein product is CASSRLAGNNEQFF.